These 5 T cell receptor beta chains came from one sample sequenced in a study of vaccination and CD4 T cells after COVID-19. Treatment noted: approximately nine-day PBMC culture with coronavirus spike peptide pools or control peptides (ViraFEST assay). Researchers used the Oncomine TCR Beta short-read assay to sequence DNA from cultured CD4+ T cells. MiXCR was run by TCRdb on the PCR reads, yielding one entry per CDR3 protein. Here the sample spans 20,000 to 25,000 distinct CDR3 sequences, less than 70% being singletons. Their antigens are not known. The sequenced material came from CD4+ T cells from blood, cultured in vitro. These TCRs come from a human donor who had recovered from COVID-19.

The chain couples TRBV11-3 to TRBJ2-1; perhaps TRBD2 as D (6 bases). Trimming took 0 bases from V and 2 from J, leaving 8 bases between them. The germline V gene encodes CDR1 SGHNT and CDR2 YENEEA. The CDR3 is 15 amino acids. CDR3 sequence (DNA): TGTGCCAGCAGCTTAGAAGCGGGCACCTACAATGAGCAGTTCTTC. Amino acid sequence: CASSLEAGTYNEQFF. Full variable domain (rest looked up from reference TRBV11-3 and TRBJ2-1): EAGVVQSPRYKIIEKKQPVAFWCNPISGHNTLYWYLQNLGQGPELLIRYENEEAVDDSQLPKDRFSAERLKGVDSTLKIQPAELGDSAVYLCASSLEAGTYNEQFFGPGTRLTVL.

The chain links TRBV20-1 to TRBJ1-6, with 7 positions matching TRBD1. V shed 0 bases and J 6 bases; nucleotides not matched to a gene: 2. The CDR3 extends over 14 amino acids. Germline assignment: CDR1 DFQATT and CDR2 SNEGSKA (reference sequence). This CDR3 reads CSAREGQTNSPLHF. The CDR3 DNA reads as TGCAGTGCTAGAGAGGGACAGACTAATTCACCCCTCCACTTT.

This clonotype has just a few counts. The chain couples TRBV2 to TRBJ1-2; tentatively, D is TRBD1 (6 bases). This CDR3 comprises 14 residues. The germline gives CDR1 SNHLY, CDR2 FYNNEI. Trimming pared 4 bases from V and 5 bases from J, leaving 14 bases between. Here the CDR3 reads CASSGLTGLYGYTF. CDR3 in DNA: TGTGCCAGCAGTGGATTGACAGGATTATATGGCTACACCTTC.

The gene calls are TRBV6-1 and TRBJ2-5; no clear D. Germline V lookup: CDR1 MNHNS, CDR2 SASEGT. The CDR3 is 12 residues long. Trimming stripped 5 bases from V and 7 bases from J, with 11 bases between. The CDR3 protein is CASSPDLWTQYF. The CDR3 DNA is TGTGCCAGCAGTCCAGACTTGTGGACCCAGTACTTC.

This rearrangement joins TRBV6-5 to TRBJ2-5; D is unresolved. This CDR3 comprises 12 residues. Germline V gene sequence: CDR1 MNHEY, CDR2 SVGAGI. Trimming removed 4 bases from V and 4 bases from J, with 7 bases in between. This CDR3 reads CASSSTGETQYF. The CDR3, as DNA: TGTGCCAGCAGTTCGACCGGAGAGACCCAGTACTTC.